This TCR beta chain was sequenced in a study of blood T cell repertoires in COVID-19. Study-wide background: COVID-19 samples, acute and convalescent, were from the United States, Italy and Spain. The analysed material was cDNA or gDNA that came from T cells, B-cell-depleted T cells, or PBMCs.

Germline CDR1 is SGHNT and CDR2 is YYREEE (reference sequence). This CDR3 comprises 15 residues. With 5 bases clipped from V and 8 bases from J, the junction kept 14 bases outside the gene matches. Source study methods: Nucleated cell counts were estimated from reference gene primer amplification. Profiling relied on immunoSEQ multiplex PCR, and the TCRdb table lists in-frame clones only, not all of them. The V and J calls and the clone size are those of that table, but D and trimming were determined from the DNA. Of more than 70,000 clones detected, roughly 84% appear once; the ten largest clones hold roughly 20%.

The chain has TRBV5-4 and TRBJ1-2; the match to TRBD1 covers 8 bases. Sequencing was carried out using peripheral blood. The source is a woman aged 80 or older in a cohort sampled during active or convalescent COVID-19. The CDR3 sequence: CASSLNQGAPEGYTF. CDR3 nucleotides: TGTGCCAGCAGTTTGAACCAGGGGGCGCCGGAAGGCTACACCTTC.